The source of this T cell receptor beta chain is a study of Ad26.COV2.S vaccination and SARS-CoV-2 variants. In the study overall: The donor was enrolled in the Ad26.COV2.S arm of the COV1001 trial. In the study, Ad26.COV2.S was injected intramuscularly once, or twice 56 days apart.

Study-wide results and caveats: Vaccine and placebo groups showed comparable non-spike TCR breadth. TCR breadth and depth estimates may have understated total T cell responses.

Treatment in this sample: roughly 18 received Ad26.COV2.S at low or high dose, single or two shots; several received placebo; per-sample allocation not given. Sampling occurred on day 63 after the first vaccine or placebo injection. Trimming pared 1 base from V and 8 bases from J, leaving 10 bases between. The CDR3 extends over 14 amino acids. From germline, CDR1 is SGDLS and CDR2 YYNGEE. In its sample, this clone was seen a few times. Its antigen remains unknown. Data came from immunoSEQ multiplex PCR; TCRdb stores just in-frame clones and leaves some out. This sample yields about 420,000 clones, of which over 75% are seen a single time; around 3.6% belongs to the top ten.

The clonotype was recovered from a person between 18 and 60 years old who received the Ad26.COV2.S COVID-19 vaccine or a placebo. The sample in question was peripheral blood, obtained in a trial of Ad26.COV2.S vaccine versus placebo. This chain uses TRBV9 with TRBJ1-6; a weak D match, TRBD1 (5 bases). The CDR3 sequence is CASSVTRDHSPLHF. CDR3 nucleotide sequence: TGTGCCAGCAGCGTAACCAGGGACCATTCACCCCTCCACTTT.